These 17 T cell receptor beta chains were sequenced from one sample in a study of low-dose radiotherapy and immunotherapy resistance in tumors. With TRAV- and TRBV-specific primers, first-strand cDNA was made, covering the alpha and beta chains. It was with a constant-region primer and a V-primer adapter that TCRs were amplified over about 20 PCR cycles. TCRdb itself ran the reads through MiXCR, one entry per CDR3 protein. The profile shows about 89,000 distinct CDR3 sequences, 9.4% of them singletons. Time point reported: before trial treatment. The sequencing used PBMCs, collected before treatment. The receptors come from a male donor with prostate cancer.

This clonotype was picked up many times. This chain uses TRBV18 with TRBJ2-7; TRBD2 matches at 11 bases. CDR3 length equals 15 residues. CDR1 and CDR2 (germline): KGHSH, LQKENI. With V trimmed by 1 base and J by 5 bases, 4 bases remained unmatched. CDR3 in DNA: TGTGCCAGCTCACCACAGCTAGCGGGGGGAGACGAGCAGTACTTC. Protein: CASSPQLAGGDEQYF.

In this sample, this clonotype turned up many times. The chain employs TRBV27 and TRBJ2-7; D remains ambiguous. Germline lookup yields CDR1 MNHEY and CDR2 SMNVEV (reference sequence). The CDR3 spans 12 residues. Trimming removed 3 bases at V and 2 bases at J, with 5 bases between. The CDR3 loop is CASSFRTYEQYF. CDR3 DNA sequence: TGTGCCAGCAGTTTCCGTACCTACGAGCAGTACTTC.

This clonotype came up many times. V is TRBV29-1 and J is TRBJ2-7, with 8 bases fitting TRBD1. The CDR3 has 16 residues. Germline-derived CDR1 and CDR2 are SQVTM and ANQGSEA. V dropped 5 bases and J dropped 6; count of bases not matched to a gene: 18. CDR3 amino acids: CSVRGWGQAGDGEQYF. The CDR3 DNA follows: TGCAGCGTTAGGGGATGGGGACAGGCCGGGGATGGCGAGCAGTACTTC.

With regard to this clonotype: A much larger clone lies a single base off, so this may be a read error. V and J are TRBV12-3 or TRBV12-4 and TRBJ1-1; D is perhaps TRBD1 (5 bases). CDR3 length: 13 amino acids. V dropped 6 bases and J dropped 0 bases, with 8 bases sitting between them. CDR3 in amino acids: CASSDSVNTEAFF. The CDR3 DNA reads as TGTGCCAGCAGCGACAGTGTGAACACTGAAGCTTTCTTT.

This clonotype was seen many times. J is TRBJ2-7 and V is TRBV7-8, with a tentative D call TRBD2 (5 bases). The length of the CDR3 is 16 residues. Germline-derived CDR1 and CDR2 are SGHVS and FQNEAQ. V lost 1 base to trimming and J lost 0 bases, with 13 bases between them. The CDR3 here is CASSLVALESSYEQYF. CDR3 bases: TGTGCCAGCAGCTTAGTTGCACTAGAATCCTCCTACGAGCAGTACTTC.

This clonotype has only a few counts. The genes are TRBV19 and TRBJ2-5, with D perhaps TRBD2 (6 bases). CDR3 length: 13 amino acids. In germline, CDR1 is LNHDA, CDR2 SQIVND (reference sequence). Trimming took 5 bases from V and 1 from J, leaving 8 bases between them. Written as DNA, the CDR3 is TGTGCCAGTAGTGATAGCGGCCAAGAGACCCAGTACTTC. Protein sequence: CASSDSGQETQYF.

In this sample, this clonotype turned up many times. The gene calls are TRBV5-1 and TRBJ2-7; 10 bases fit TRBD1. Germline V CDR1 and CDR2: SGHRS, YFSETQ. The CDR3 sequence is 14 residues long. V lost 4 bases, J lost 6 bases, and 7 bases stayed unmatched. In DNA form, the CDR3 reads TGCGCCAGCAGCCCTGGACAGGGGGGGGCCGAGCAGTACTTC. The encoded protein is CASSPGQGGAEQYF.

At least ten counts were recorded for this clonotype. The chain employs TRBV28 and TRBJ2-1, with TRBD1 as a possible D gene (5 bases). This CDR3 has 14 residues. V was shortened by 7 bases and J by 10 bases, with 20 bases between the two germline ends. Germline CDR1 reads MDHEN; CDR2 reads SYDVKM. The chain's CDR3 is CASTASGMRWEQFF. CDR3 coding DNA: TGTGCCAGCACGGCTTCAGGGATGAGGTGGGAGCAGTTCTTC.

This clonotype was detected ten times or more. CDR3 coding DNA: TGTGCCAGCAACCCCCGAGGAGGCGGGAGGGACACCGGGGAGCTGTTTTTT. The encoded protein is CASNPRGGGRDTGELFF. The J gene is TRBJ2-2, the V gene TRBV28; TRBD2 matches at 9 bases. With V trimmed by 7 bases and J by 3 bases, 12 bases remained unmatched. Per the germline V gene, CDR1 is MDHEN and CDR2 is SYDVKM. This CDR3 comprises 17 residues.

This clonotype was seen many times. The gene calls are TRBV10-3 and TRBJ2-7, with D perhaps matching TRBD1 or TRBD2 (5 bases each). The germline CDR1 and CDR2 sequences are ENHRY and SYGVKD. The ends were cut back, 7 bases at V and 6 bases at J, with 16 bases in the middle. The length of the CDR3 is 13 residues. The CDR3 DNA follows: TGTGCCATCAAGCCGGGACCCCTGGCCGAGCAGTACTTC. It encodes CAIKPGPLAEQYF.

This clonotype was picked up one time. This likely traces to a read error, being one base from a far larger clone. The chain recombines TRBV13 with TRBJ2-1; TRBD2 aligns across 10 bases. Germline CDR1 and CDR2: PRHDT and FYEKMQ (reference sequence). The CDR3 is made up of 15 amino acids. Here the CDR3 DNA reads TGTGACAGCAGCGTAGCCCCTAGCGGGAGTGGTGAGCAGTTCTTC. Protein sequence: CDSSVAPSGSGEQFF. Together with reference TRBV13 and TRBJ2-1, the CDR3 gives the full variable domain: AAGVIQSPRHLIKEKRETATLKCYPIPRHDTVYWYQQGPGQDPQFLISFYEKMQSDKGSIPDRFSAQQFSDYHSELNMSSLELGDSALYFCDSSVAPSGSGEQFFGPGTRLTVL.

Many counts were recorded for this clonotype. The gene calls are TRBV7-2 and TRBJ2-3, with 14 bases matching TRBD2. The CDR3 loop spans 16 amino acids. The J segment lost 3 bases and the V segment lost 6 bases, leaving 5 bases of the junction unmatched. Germline assignment: CDR1 SGHTA and CDR2 FQGNSA. The CDR3 DNA sequence: TGTGCCAGCAGGAGGACTAGCGGGAGGTCTACAGATACGCAGTATTTT. Encoded protein: CASRRTSGRSTDTQYF.

This clonotype was counted many times. This chain uses TRBV7-3 with TRBJ2-1, with D possibly matching TRBD1 (6 bases). Trimming shortened V by 5 bases and J by 1 base, and 9 bases separated the two germline ends. Germline lookup yields CDR1 SGHTA and CDR2 FQGTGA. The CDR3 contains 14 residues. Written as DNA, the CDR3 is TGTGCCAGCAGCGCCGACAGGTCCTACAATGAGCAGTTCTTC. This codes for CASSADRSYNEQFF.

Details on this clonotype: It is likely a read error: a sequence one base away is far more abundant. The chain carries TRBV5-8 and TRBJ1-5, with D possibly being TRBD1 (5 bases). Trimming took off 2 bases at V and 6 bases at J, with 12 bases between the two ends. The CDR3 is 14 residues long. From germline, CDR1 is SGHTS and CDR2 YDEGEE. CDR3 protein: CASSFGTQGQPQHF. In DNA form, the CDR3 reads TGTGCCAGCAGCTTCGGGACGCAAGGTCAGCCCCAGCATTTT.

This clonotype was found many times. CDR3 in amino acids: CASSYGPKGEYF. DNA for the CDR3: TGTGCCAGCAGTTACGGACCAAAGGGGGAGTACTTC. V usage is TRBV6-2 or TRBV6-3 and J usage is TRBJ2-7; D might be TRBD1 (6 bases). Deletions cut 2 bases from V and 11 bases from J, with 13 bases between. Looked up from germline, CDR1 is MNHEY and CDR2 is SVGEGT. The CDR3 consists of 12 residues.

This clonotype was counted between two and nine times. The J gene is TRBJ2-5, the V gene TRBV11-2, with TRBD1 identical over 10 bases. Germline V gene lookup returns CDR1 SGHAT and CDR2 FQNNGV. V shed 5 bases and J 7 bases; nucleotides not matched to a gene: 13. The length of the CDR3 is 16 residues. The CDR3: CASSRQGANPQRTQYF. CDR3 coding DNA: TGTGCCAGCAGCCGACAGGGGGCCAACCCCCAAAGGACCCAGTACTTC.

This clonotype was seen many times. Here the CDR3 reads CASSKASYEQYF. In DNA, the CDR3 is TGTGCCAGCAGCAAAGCTAGCTACGAGCAGTACTTC. V is TRBV21-1 and J is TRBJ2-7. TRBV21-1 is classified as a pseudogene. CDR3 length: 12 amino acids.